The rows below give T cell receptor beta chains drawn from one sample of a study of vaccination and CD4 T cells after COVID-19. Via MiXCR, TCRdb re-called the PCR reads, giving one row per CDR3 protein. The sample includes 25,000 to 30,000 distinct CDR3 sequences, under 65% of them seen just once. The source was CD4+ T cells from blood, collected about 7 months after SARS-CoV-2 vaccination. Receptors originate from a human donor who had recovered from COVID-19. The CDR3 runs from the conserved cysteine through the conserved F or W. The D gene is left open where the match is weak. The size of a clone is reported for some rows only, either as once, few or many, or as a class for expanded clones.

.	.	TRBV7-7	TRBJ2-3	TGTGCTAGCAGCTTAGGACATCGTGATGGGCGTCTAGGGACCTCTAGCACAGATACGCAGTATTTT	CASSLGHRDGRLGTSSTDTQYF
.	TRBD1	TRBV28	TRBJ1-5	TGTGCCAGCAGTTCCCGACAGGGACTAATCAATCAGCCCCAGCATTTT	CASSSRQGLINQPQHF
few	.	TRBV2	TRBJ1-1	TGTGCCAGCCAGTTGACCACTGAAGCTTTCTTT	CASQLTTEAFF
.	TRBD2	TRBV4-1	TRBJ2-7	TGCGCCAGCAGCCAAGCGTCGGGGGGTGGCTACGAGCAGTACTTC	CASSQASGGGYEQYF
.	TRBD2	TRBV28	TRBJ2-7	TGTGCCAGCAGCGGGTTTAGCGGGAGCTACGAGCAGTACTTC	CASSGFSGSYEQYF
.	.	TRBV28	TRBJ1-5	TGTGCCAGCAGTTTTTACGGTCAGCCCCAGCATTTT	CASSFYGQPQHF
once	TRBD1	TRBV10-3	TRBJ1-5	TGTGCCATCAGTGACCCTGACAGGGGCCATCAGCCCCAGCATTTT	CAISDPDRGHQPQHF
.	.	TRBV24-1	TRBJ2-1	TGTGCCACCAGTGTTTCGTACAATGAGCAGTTCTTC	CATSVSYNEQFF
.	.	TRBV27	TRBJ2-1	TGTGCCAGCAGTTTATCGTCCAGGGGGGGCAATGAGCAGTTCTTC	CASSLSSRGGNEQFF
.	TRBD2	TRBV5-4	TRBJ2-3	TGTGCCAGCAGCTTACGGCTAGCGGACACAGATACGCAGTATTTT	CASSLRLADTDTQYF
once	.	TRBV20-1	TRBJ1-2	TGCAGTGCCCTAGCGGCCGGGGGTGGCTACACCTTC	CSALAAGGGYTF
once	TRBD2	TRBV20-1	TRBJ2-5	TGCAGTGCTAGGGGACTAGCGGGAGACAGGGGGATTGGGGAGACCCAGTACTTC	CSARGLAGDRGIGETQYF
.	.	TRBV7-2	TRBJ2-2	TGTGCCAGCAGCCCCGGCTTAGGGACCGGGGAGCTGTTTTTT	CASSPGLGTGELFF
once	.	TRBV2	TRBJ1-5	TGTGCCAGCGCACTGGATAGCAATCAGCCCCAGCATTTT	CASALDSNQPQHF
.	.	TRBV27	TRBJ2-1	TGTGCCAGCAGCCCTCCGTTCGGCGGGGCCTCCAATGAGCAGTTCTTC	CASSPPFGGASNEQFF
.	.	TRBV30	TRBJ1-1	TGTGCCTGGGTGGGCAGGGAGAACACTGAAGCTTTCTTT	CAWVGRENTEAFF
.	.	TRBV18	TRBJ1-6	TGTGCCAGCTCACCGAGCTCAGAGACTTCACCCCTCCACTTT	CASSPSSETSPLHF
.	TRBD1	TRBV20-1	TRBJ2-1	TGCAGTGCTAGAGCTCCCGCCAGGGGGTCCTACAATGAGCAGTTCTTC	CSARAPARGSYNEQFF
.	TRBD2	TRBV2	TRBJ2-1	TGTGCCAGCAGGTTAGGACTAGCGACCCTCGATGAGCAGTTCTTC	CASRLGLATLDEQFF
.	TRBD2	TRBV28	TRBJ2-1	TGTGCCAGCAGTTTAGCGGGAGGGGACGTCAATGAGCAGTTCTTC	CASSLAGGDVNEQFF
.	.	TRBV21-1	TRBJ2-7	TGTGCCAGCAGCGAAGGGGACACCTACGAGCAGTACTTC	CASSEGDTYEQYF
.	TRBD1	TRBV20-1	TRBJ1-1	TGCAGTGCAAAGGGACAGGGTATGGGTAACACTGAAGCTTTCTTT	CSAKGQGMGNTEAFF
.	TRBD2	TRBV6-4	TRBJ2-1	TGTGCCAGCAGTGACAACCCAGCGGGAGGGTACAATGAGCAGTTCTTC	CASSDNPAGGYNEQFF
.	.	TRBV2	TRBJ2-7	TGTGCAACTCAGGGGACCTCCTACGAGCAGTACTTC	CATQGTSYEQYF
.	.	TRBV28	TRBJ2-1	TGTGCCAGCAGTTTAACGGACACCCCCCCCTACAATGAGCAGTTCTTC	CASSLTDTPPYNEQFF
.	TRBD1	TRBV6-1	TRBJ1-6	TGTGCCAGCAGGCCCCGGGGACAGGGCCCAGACGGCTCACCCCTCCACTTT	CASRPRGQGPDGSPLHF
.	.	TRBV6-1	TRBJ1-2	TGTGCCACTACCGACAGTAGAGGCTACACCTTC	CATTDSRGYTF
.	.	TRBV29-1	TRBJ1-1	TGCAGCGTTGGTTGGAACACTGAAGCTTTCTTT	CSVGWNTEAFF
.	.	TRBV7-7	TRBJ2-7	TGTGCCAGCAGCCCCGGTGGGCTAGCTTTCGAGCAGTACTTC	CASSPGGLAFEQYF
few	.	TRBV21-1	TRBJ2-7	TGTGCCAGCAGCAATAGGACAGGCAGTGACCACGAGCAGTACTTC	CASSNRTGSDHEQYF
.	.	TRBV19	TRBJ2-5	TGTGCCAGTAGGGGGGAGACCCAGTACTTC	CASRGETQYF
.	.	TRBV11-3	TRBJ2-2	TGTGCCAGCAGCCGATACACCGGGGAGCTGTTTTTT	CASSRYTGELFF
few	TRBD1	TRBV4-2	TRBJ2-2	TGTGCCAGCAGCCAAGAGGGGGGACAGGGCCTTTTCACCGGGGAGCTGTTTTTT	CASSQEGGQGLFTGELFF
.	.	TRBV27	TRBJ2-5	TGTGCCAGCAGTAGAAGATGGGAGCATCCCCGACAAGAGACCCAGTACTTC	CASSRRWEHPRQETQYF
few	TRBD1	TRBV6-5	TRBJ2-7	TGTGCCAGCAGTTTCGGGACAGGGAGCTACGAGCAGTACTTC	CASSFGTGSYEQYF
.	TRBD1	TRBV6-2/TRBV6-3	TRBJ1-2	TGTGCCAGCAGTCCGACAGGGGAATTTGGTGGCTACACCTTC	CASSPTGEFGGYTF
few	.	TRBV11-2	TRBJ2-5	TGTGCCAGCAGCTTAGATCTTCAGGAGACCCAGTACTTC	CASSLDLQETQYF
.	.	TRBV7-2	TRBJ2-7	TGTGCCAGCAGCTTAGGGGGCTCCTACTACGAGCAGTACTTC	CASSLGGSYYEQYF
few	.	TRBV28	TRBJ2-3	TGTGCCAGCAGTTTACGAGAACTAGCAGGGCCAGATACGCAGTATTTT	CASSLRELAGPDTQYF
.	.	TRBV2	TRBJ1-2	TGTGCCAGCAGACCGGGACCTAACTATGGCTACACCTTC	CASRPGPNYGYTF
.	.	TRBV6-5	TRBJ2-3	TGTGCCAGCAGTTACCCCCATGGGCAGGGGACCACAGATACGCAGTATTTT	CASSYPHGQGTTDTQYF
few	.	TRBV20-1	TRBJ2-5	TGCAGTGCTAGAGAGGGAACAGGCGGGGAGACCCAGTACTTC	CSAREGTGGETQYF
few	TRBD1	TRBV10-3	TRBJ1-1	TGTGCCATCAGGGAAGACAGGGATAACACTGAAGCTTTCTTT	CAIREDRDNTEAFF
few	.	TRBV7-8	TRBJ1-5	TGTGCCAGCAGCTCAACTCCGGACATTCATCAGCCCCAGCATTTT	CASSSTPDIHQPQHF
few	TRBD1	TRBV7-3	TRBJ2-6	TGTGCCAGCAGCCTGCAGGGGGCTGGGGGGGCCAACGTCCTGACTTTC	CASSLQGAGGANVLTF
few	.	TRBV6-1	TRBJ1-1	TGTGCCAGCAGTGAAGGGAGGTTAGAAGCTTTCTTT	CASSEGRLEAFF
.	.	TRBV7-9	TRBJ2-7	TGTGCCAGCAGCGCCGGCGGCCGGCGCTACGAGCAGTACTTC	CASSAGGRRYEQYF
few	.	TRBV20-1	TRBJ2-3	TGCAGTGCTAGTATCGCCCTCGGTACTTCAACTAGCACAGATACGCAGTATTTT	CSASIALGTSTSTDTQYF
.	TRBD2	TRBV6-2/TRBV6-3	TRBJ2-1	TGTGCCAGCAGTTACTCCCGGACTAGCTTCTCGCATGAGCAGTTCTTC	CASSYSRTSFSHEQFF
.	TRBD2	TRBV20-1	TRBJ2-1	TGCAGTGCTAGTGGGTTCCTTAGCGGGAGCAATGAGCAGTTCTTC	CSASGFLSGSNEQFF
.	TRBD2	TRBV7-9	TRBJ2-1	TGTGCCAGCAGAGCAGGACAGATAACTAGCGGGAACCCCTACAATGAGCAGTTCTTC	CASRAGQITSGNPYNEQFF
.	TRBD2	TRBV24-1	TRBJ2-1	TGTGCCACCAGTGATCGGGTCGGCGGGGGATACAATGAGCAGTTCTTC	CATSDRVGGGYNEQFF
.	.	TRBV10-2	TRBJ2-1	TGCGCCAGCAGTGAGCCCGAGGGGGGGCGCAATGAGCAGTTCTTC	CASSEPEGGRNEQFF
once	TRBD1	TRBV20-1	TRBJ2-3	TGCAGTGTAGAGGACAGGGTCCCAGATACGCAGTATTTT	CSVEDRVPDTQYF